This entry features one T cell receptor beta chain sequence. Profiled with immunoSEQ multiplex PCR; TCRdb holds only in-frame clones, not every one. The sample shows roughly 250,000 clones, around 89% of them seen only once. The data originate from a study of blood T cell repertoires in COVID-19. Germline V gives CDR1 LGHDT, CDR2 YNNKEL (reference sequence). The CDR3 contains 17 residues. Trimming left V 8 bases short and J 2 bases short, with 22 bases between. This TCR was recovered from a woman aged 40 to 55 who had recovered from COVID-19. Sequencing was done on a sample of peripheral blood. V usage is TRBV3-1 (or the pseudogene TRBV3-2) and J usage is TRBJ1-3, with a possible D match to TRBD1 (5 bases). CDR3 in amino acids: CASFGSSAGGTGNTIYF. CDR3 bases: TGTGCCAGCTTTGGGTCTTCGGCGGGGGGAACTGGAAACACCATATATTTT.